The 26 T cell receptor beta chains presented below share a single source sample, sequenced in a study of shared clonotypes between healthy human individuals. Assay: immunoSEQ multiplex PCR; the TCRdb copy retains only in-frame clones and omits some. This table has about 1 million clones, about 76% appearing once. The sequenced material came from memory CD4+ T cells sorted from blood. Subset given: CD45RA-negative fraction. All receptors come from a man aged 18 to 30 in good health.

This clone was seen just once. The chain employs TRBV7-9 and TRBJ2-1, with TRBD2 identical over 7 bases. Germline CDR1 and CDR2: SEHNR and FQNEAQ (reference sequence). V was clipped by 0 bases and J by 0 bases; unmatched bases: 5. The length of the CDR3 is 17 residues. CDR3 bases: TGTGCCAGCAGCTTAGCGCTCGGCGGGAGCTCCTACAATGAGCAGTTCTTC. It encodes CASSLALGGSSYNEQFF. Full variable domain (remainder filled in from reference TRBV7-9 and TRBJ2-1): DTGVSQNPRHKITKRGQNVTFRCDPISEHNRLYWYRQTLGQGPEFLTYFQNEAQLEKSRLLSDRFSAERPKGSFSTLEIQRTEQGDSAMYLCASSLALGGSSYNEQFFGPGTRLTVL.

The chain uses TRBV11-2 and TRBJ2-2, with 7 positions matching TRBD1. With V trimmed by 5 bases and J by 4 bases, 7 bases remained unmatched. CDR3 length: 15 residues. Per the germline V gene, CDR1 is SGHAT and CDR2 is FQNNGV. The CDR3 DNA reads as TGTGCCAGCAGCCTGAGGGGGCGAAGCACCGGGGAGCTGTTTTTT. Encoded protein: CASSLRGRSTGELFF.

This clone was seen repeatedly, ten times or more. Other DNA sequences of this sample code for an identical CDR3. The chain joins TRBV6-1 to TRBJ2-3; D gene uncertain. Germline V lookup: CDR1 MNHNS, CDR2 SASEGT. V was shortened by 2 bases and J by 3 bases, with 6 bases between the two germline ends. The CDR3 sequence is 13 residues long. Here the CDR3 reads CASSERGTDTQYF. Here the CDR3 DNA reads TGTGCCAGCAGTGAACGTGGGACAGATACGCAGTATTTT.

The rearrangement uses TRBV6-5 and TRBJ2-7, with TRBD1 as a possible D gene (5 bases). V lost 6 bases, J lost 0 bases, and 15 bases lay in between. The germline CDR1 and CDR2 sequences are MNHEY and SVGAGI. The CDR3 is 15 amino acids. CDR3 DNA sequence: TGTGCCAGCAGCGCCGAAGGGGTGGGCTCCTACGAGCAGTACTTC. This translates into CASSAEGVGSYEQYF.

The CDR3: CSASDRAEQYF. The DNA of the CDR3 is TGCAGTGCTTCGGACAGGGCCGAGCAGTACTTC. The rearrangement uses TRBV20-1 and TRBJ2-7, with 8 bases aligning to TRBD1. The CDR3 spans 11 residues. Trimming at V came to 5 bases and at J to 6 bases, leaving 3 bases not matched to a gene. The germline V gene has CDR1 DFQATT and CDR2 SNEGSKA (reference sequence).

The chain uses TRBV10-3 and TRBJ2-1; 9 positions agree with TRBD2. Looked up from germline, CDR1 is ENHRY and CDR2 is SYGVKD. The CDR3 loop spans 14 amino acids. J lost 7 bases, V lost 5 bases, and 6 bases had no gene match. CDR3 residues: CAISKGLAWNEQFF. CDR3 bases: TGTGCCATCAGTAAAGGACTAGCGTGGAATGAGCAGTTCTTC.

The chain carries TRBV10-3 and TRBJ1-6, with D perhaps TRBD1 (6 bases). The V end lost 6 bases, the J end lost 5 bases, and 14 bases lay between the germline ends. Germline V lookup: CDR1 ENHRY, CDR2 SYGVKD. This CDR3 has 15 amino acids. Written as DNA, the CDR3 is TGTGCCATCAGAGAGACGGGACAAGATAATTCACCCCTCCACTTT. Protein product: CAIRETGQDNSPLHF.

The DNA for the CDR3 is TGTGCCAGCTCACCTGGGCATTCGAGCAATCAGCCCCAGCATTTT. Protein sequence: CASSPGHSSNQPQHF. The chain uses TRBV18 and TRBJ1-5; D unclear. Trimming left V 3 bases short and J 1 base short, with 10 bases between. From germline, CDR1 is KGHSH and CDR2 LQKENI. The CDR3 has 15 amino acids.

J is TRBJ1-4 and V is TRBV2, with D perhaps TRBD1 (6 bases). Germline CDR1 is SNHLY and CDR2 is FYNNEI. The V end was cut by 6 bases, the J end by 8 bases, with 10 bases between. The CDR3 spans 12 residues. This CDR3 is CASSTQGEKLFF. CDR3 nucleotide sequence: TGTGCCAGCAGCACTCAGGGGGAAAAACTGTTTTTT.

The rearrangement joins TRBV5-1 to TRBJ2-2, with D possibly matching TRBD1 (6 bases). The germline V and J ends were trimmed by 4 bases and 4 bases, with 11 bases remaining between them. CDR1 and CDR2 from the germline V gene are SGHRS and YFSETQ. This CDR3 region has 14 residues. CDR3 in amino acids: CASSAGQTTGELFF. As DNA, the CDR3 is TGCGCCAGCAGCGCCGGACAGACCACCGGGGAGCTGTTTTTT. The full variable domain, rest sourced from reference TRBV5-1 and TRBJ2-2, is KAGVTQTPRYLIKTRGQQVTLSCSPISGHRSVSWYQQTPGQGLQFLFEYFSETQRNKGNFPGRFSGRQFSNSRSEMNVSTLELGDSALYLCASSAGQTTGELFFGEGSRLTVL.

The chain combines TRBV7-2 with TRBJ2-7, with D unclear. Trimming left V 4 bases short and J 7 bases short, with 17 bases between. This CDR3 is 14 amino acids long. The germline gives CDR1 SGHTA, CDR2 FQGNSA. The CDR3 DNA sequence: TGTGCCAGCAGCTCCTCTCGGGTTGCGTGGGAGCAGTACTTC. It specifies CASSSSRVAWEQYF.

This clone was picked up one time. At one of its ends the junction is not consistent with the germline gene, which may arise from a read error. V and J are TRBV4-1 and TRBJ1-2; 8 nucleotides match TRBD1. Germline CDR1 MGHRA, CDR2 YSYEKL. The CDR3 runs to 15 residues. The CDR3 region is CARSQDWARGLGYTF. CDR3 nucleotides: TGCGCCAGAAGCCAAGACTGGGCCAGGGGGCTTGGCTACACCTTC.

On this clone: This likely reflects a read error, since a far larger clone is one base away. Other DNA variants within this sample encode the same CDR3. V and J are TRBV27 and TRBJ2-5; 9 bases agree with TRBD1. The germline V gene has CDR1 MNHEY and CDR2 SMNVEV (reference sequence). The CDR3 has 14 residues. V lost 4 bases and J lost 4; bases outside the gene matches: 4. The CDR3 protein is CASSSGQGRETQYF. CDR3 nucleotides: TGTGCCAGCAGTTCCGGACAGGGGAGAGAGACCCAGTACTTC.

The chain uses TRBV18 and TRBJ1-3; TRBD1 aligns across 7 bases. J lost 0 bases, V lost 2 bases, and 7 bases had no gene match. Germline V gene lookup returns CDR1 KGHSH and CDR2 LQKENI. The CDR3 is 17 residues long. CDR3 in amino acids: CASSPTADRTSGNTIYF. DNA for the CDR3: TGTGCCAGCTCACCAACCGCGGACAGGACCTCTGGAAACACCATATATTTT.

The chain carries TRBV19 and TRBJ2-3, with D perhaps given as TRBD1 or TRBD2 (5 bases each). Trimming removed 3 bases at V and 4 bases at J, with 14 bases between. This CDR3 is 15 amino acids long. The V gene's germline CDR1 is LNHDA and CDR2 SQIVND (reference sequence). The CDR3: CASSMGQGDSDTQYF. Written as DNA, the CDR3 is TGTGCCAGTAGTATGGGTCAGGGAGACTCAGATACGCAGTATTTT.

The chain couples TRBV5-1 to TRBJ1-6; no definite D call. V was cut by 7 bases and J by 0 bases, with 17 bases left in between. Germline V lookup: CDR1 SGHRS, CDR2 YFSETQ. CDR3 length: 17 residues. The CDR3 nucleotides are TGCGCCAGCCAGAGAGACGGGGTCGCCTCCTATAATTCACCCCTCCACTTT. This sequence encodes CASQRDGVASYNSPLHF. Full variable domain (missing parts from reference TRBV5-1 and TRBJ1-6): KAGVTQTPRYLIKTRGQQVTLSCSPISGHRSVSWYQQTPGQGLQFLFEYFSETQRNKGNFPGRFSGRQFSNSRSEMNVSTLELGDSALYLCASQRDGVASYNSPLHFGNGTRLTVT.

V and J are TRBV7-9 and TRBJ2-1; the D is unclear. V lost 6 bases, J lost 7 bases, and 19 bases lay in between. Germline V gene lookup returns CDR1 SEHNR and CDR2 FQNEAQ (reference sequence). The CDR3 has 15 amino acids. The CDR3 protein is CASSRLIDSFNEQFF. CDR3 in DNA: TGTGCCAGCAGTCGTCTAATTGACTCGTTTAATGAGCAGTTCTTC.

The chain links TRBV9 to TRBJ1-6; the match to TRBD1 covers 7 bases. Germline trimming cut 4 bases from V and 10 bases from J; bases unmatched to any gene: 11. The germline CDR1 and CDR2 sequences are SGDLS and YYNGEE. This CDR3 contains 15 residues. The CDR3 sequence: CASSLQGSGESPLHF. The CDR3 DNA reads TGTGCCAGCAGCTTACAGGGGTCCGGGGAATCACCCCTCCACTTT.

The chain couples TRBV5-6 to TRBJ2-7; D remains ambiguous. Germline CDR1 SGHDT, CDR2 YYEEEE. The CDR3 runs 11 residues. V gave up 4 bases and J gave up 2 bases, with 4 bases separating them. CDR3 in amino acids: CASSHTYEQYF. The CDR3 nucleotides read TGTGCCAGCAGCCACACCTACGAGCAGTACTTC.

The chain has TRBV6-6 and TRBJ1-5; no firm D call. CDR1 is MNHNY, CDR2 SVGAGI, per germline (reference sequence). Trimming removed 6 bases from V and 4 bases from J, with 10 bases in between. The CDR3 loop spans 13 amino acids. The CDR3: CASSPESNQPQHF. The CDR3 DNA sequence: TGTGCCAGCAGCCCCGAAAGTAATCAGCCCCAGCATTTT.

The V gene is TRBV6-5, the J gene TRBJ2-2, with no clear D. The CDR3 is made up of 14 amino acids. The germline CDR1 and CDR2 sequences are MNHEY and SVGAGI. The V end was cut by 5 bases, the J end by 7 bases, with 14 bases between. The CDR3 region is CASSALLLSGELFF. Here the CDR3 DNA reads TGTGCCAGCAGTGCCCTTCTCCTAAGCGGGGAGCTGTTTTTT.

The chain combines TRBV12-2 with TRBJ2-3; no check of the table's D call, TRBD1, against the DNA was made. TRBV12-2 is termed a pseudogene. The CDR3 has 14 residues. DNA for the CDR3: TGTGCAAGTCGTCAGGGGGAATGCGCAGATACGCAGTATTTT. Translating it yields CASRQGECADTQYF.

This chain joins TRBV7-2 and TRBJ1-3; no definite D call. This CDR3 has 16 amino acids. Germline loops: CDR1 SGHTA, CDR2 FQGNSA. Between the trimmed V and J ends, which lost 3 bases and 0 bases, there was a span of 12 bases. CDR3: CASSLFMGSSGNTIYF. The CDR3 DNA reads as TGTGCCAGCAGCTTGTTCATGGGGAGCTCTGGAAACACCATATATTTT.

V usage is TRBV30 and J usage is TRBJ1-4; no reliable D call. CDR3 size: 12 residues. The V end was cut by 5 bases, the J end by 4 bases, with 8 bases between. Germline assignment: CDR1 GTSNPN and CDR2 SVGIG (reference sequence). In DNA, the CDR3 is TGTGCCTGGGCTCTTTTTAATGAAAAACTGTTTTTT. As protein: CAWALFNEKLFF.

The V and J genes are TRBV19 and TRBJ2-1; no clear D gene. Germline CDR1 and CDR2: LNHDA and SQIVND (reference sequence). CDR3 size: 14 residues. The V end lost 7 bases, the J end lost 0 bases, and 10 bases lay between the germline ends. The CDR3 DNA sequence: TGTGCCAGTACTTCCTTGAGCTCCTACAATGAGCAGTTCTTC. Its protein is CASTSLSSYNEQFF. The complete variable domain, with remaining parts taken from reference TRBV19 and TRBJ2-1, reads DGGITQSPKYLFRKEGQNVTLSCEQNLNHDAMYWYRQDPGQGLRLIYYSQIVNDFQKGDIAEGYSVSREKKESFPLTVTSAQKNPTAFYLCASTSLSSYNEQFFGPGTRLTVL.

This chain uses TRBV5-4 with TRBJ1-1; D gene unclear. Germline CDR1 is SGHNT and CDR2 is YYREEE (reference sequence). Trimming removed 4 bases at V and 5 bases at J, with 15 bases between. The CDR3 runs 14 residues. CDR3 nucleotides: TGTGCCAGCAGCCCTAGTCGGAGGTCAACTGAAGCTTTCTTT. Its translation is CASSPSRRSTEAFF.